This T cell receptor (beta chain) came from a study of response to subunit inactivated influenza vaccine. As for this clonotype: Its target is unknown.

Whole-study results and caveats: Few new T cells, the authors suggested, are recruited by each seasonal influenza vaccination.

The V end was cut by 0 bases, the J end by 5 bases, with 9 bases between. CDR3 length: 13 residues. CDR1 and CDR2 (germline): SGDLS, YYNGEE. TCRdb passed the RT-PCR reads through MiXCR, listing each CDR3 protein once. In the table there are about 800,000 distinct CDR3 sequences, roughly 20% of which are singletons. The sequence was obtained from a middle-aged man who received an inactivated influenza vaccine. The material sequenced was PBMCs from blood, taken roughly 5 days after vaccination. This sequence joins TRBV9 and TRBJ2-7, with D possibly being TRBD1 (5 bases). CDR3 sequence: CASSVEGDDEQYF. CDR3 DNA: TGTGCCAGCAGCGTAGAAGGGGATGACGAGCAGTACTTC.